These 23 T cell receptor beta chains came from one sample sequenced in a study of neoadjuvant anti-PD-1 for oral cavity cancer. This table comes from immunoSEQ multiplex PCR, and its TCRdb copy is limited to in-frame clones, with some not included. Of about 6,600 clones in the sample, over 35% were seen once. Material: tumor tissue, obtained before nivolumab (anti-PD-1) treatment. The receptors were sampled from a person aged 40-85 years with oral cavity squamous cell carcinoma.

The rearrangement joins TRBV7-2 to TRBJ2-5, with D maybe TRBD2 (5 bases). CDR1 is SGHTA and CDR2 is FQGNSA in the germline V gene. This CDR3 has 14 amino acids. The V end was cut by 3 bases, the J end by 2 bases, with 10 bases between. The CDR3 loop is CASSLAGLQETQYF. The CDR3 DNA sequence: TGTGCCAGCAGCTTGGCAGGACTTCAAGAGACCCAGTACTTC.

The chain carries TRBV7-8 and TRBJ1-2; a possible D gene is TRBD1 (6 bases). CDR1 is SGHVS and CDR2 is FQNEAQ in the germline V gene. V lost 1 base and J lost 4, with 19 bases in between. This CDR3 comprises 17 residues. CDR3 in amino acids: CASSLVLQGRRLYGYTF. The CDR3 DNA reads as TGTGCCAGCAGCTTAGTTCTACAGGGTCGGCGCCTCTATGGCTACACCTTC.

The gene calls are TRBV28 and TRBJ2-3; D not certain. The germline CDR1 and CDR2 sequences are MDHEN and SYDVKM. V was shortened by 8 bases and J by 5 bases, with 8 bases between the two germline ends. This CDR3 is built from 11 residues. This chain's CDR3 is CASSLRDTQYF. Here the CDR3 DNA reads TGTGCCAGCTCCCTTCGAGATACGCAGTATTTT.

This CDR3 reads CASSLQTLRASSYEQYF. In DNA, the CDR3 is TGTGCCAGCAGCTTGCAAACTCTCCGGGCTAGCTCCTACGAGCAGTACTTC. The rearrangement links TRBV5-6 to TRBJ2-7, with D hard to call. The CDR3 loop spans 17 amino acids. Germline V gives CDR1 SGHDT, CDR2 YYEEEE. With 1 base removed from V and 0 bases from J, the gap between germline ends came to 17 bases.

The rearrangement joins TRBV11-2 to TRBJ1-3; the D is unclear. The CDR3 covers 13 residues. The germline V and J ends were trimmed by 6 bases and 1 base, with 7 bases remaining between them. Per germline, CDR1 SGHAT and CDR2 FQNNGV. Here the CDR3 DNA reads TGTGCCAGCAGTTCCCAGTCTGGAAACACCATATATTTT. It yields the protein CASSSQSGNTIYF.

The V and J genes are TRBV2 and TRBJ2-2; no firm D call. The ends were cut back, 6 bases at V and 0 bases at J, with 5 bases in the middle. Germline assignment: CDR1 SNHLY and CDR2 FYNNEI. CDR3 length: 13 amino acids. The chain's CDR3 is CASRSTNTGELFF. CDR3 sequence (DNA): TGTGCCAGCAGAAGCACGAACACCGGGGAGCTGTTTTTT.

This chain connects TRBV18 to TRBJ1-3; 7 bases map to TRBD1. Per germline, CDR1 KGHSH and CDR2 LQKENI. The length of the CDR3 is 18 residues. Trimming at V came to 2 bases and at J to 4 bases, leaving 14 bases not matched to a gene. The chain's CDR3 is CASSPFRGQVSSGNTIYF. The DNA for the CDR3 is TGTGCCAGCTCACCATTTCGAGGACAGGTCTCGTCGGGAAACACCATATATTTT.

This clone was seen a handful of times. The chain joins TRBV2 to TRBJ1-2; TRBD1 is a possible D gene (6 bases). The CDR3 is 12 residues long. Per germline, CDR1 SNHLY and CDR2 FYNNEI. Trimming took 9 bases from V and 8 from J, leaving 16 bases between them. The CDR3 region has the DNA TGTGCCAGTCAGGGGATCGAGAGGGGCTACACCTTC. This codes for CASQGIERGYTF.

The CDR3 nucleotides are TGTGCCAGCAGCTCGGACTCTTCTCGGGTAGATCAGCCCCAGCATTTT. It encodes CASSSDSSRVDQPQHF. V is TRBV5-8 and J is TRBJ1-5; D remains ambiguous. The V gene's germline CDR1 is SGHTS and CDR2 YDEGEE. The V end was cut by 3 bases, the J end by 5 bases, with 18 bases between. The CDR3 length is 16 residues. Variable domain in full (rest from reference TRBV5-8 and TRBJ1-5): EAGVTQSPTHLIKTRGQQATLRCSPISGHTSVYWYQQALGLGLQFLLWYDEGEERNRGNFPPRFSGRQFPNYSSELNVNALELEDSALYLCASSSDSSRVDQPQHFGDGTRLSIL.

This clone was counted a few times. This chain uses TRBV11-3 with TRBJ2-2, with 7 bases identical to TRBD1. Germline CDR1 and CDR2: SGHNT and YENEEA. The CDR3 consists of 15 residues. V lost 2 bases to trimming and J lost 1 base; unmatched junction nucleotides: 1. CDR3 region: CASSLNRGNTGELFF. In DNA form, the CDR3 reads TGTGCCAGCAGCTTAAACAGGGGGAACACCGGGGAGCTGTTTTTT.

V is TRBV4-1 and J is TRBJ1-1, with 9 bases that match TRBD1. The CDR3 runs 16 residues. V dropped 4 bases and J dropped 4; count of bases not matched to a gene: 10. The germline V gene encodes CDR1 MGHRA and CDR2 YSYEKL. CDR3 DNA: TGCGCCAGCAGCCCCTCCGGGACAGGGAGACCCACTGAAGCTTTCTTT. Translating gives CASSPSGTGRPTEAFF.

This clone has just a few counts. The rearrangement links TRBV6-6 to TRBJ1-2, with TRBD1 as a possible D gene (5 bases). V shed 6 bases and J shed 0 bases, with 11 bases lying between them. CDR3 length equals 14 residues. From germline, CDR1 is MNHNY and CDR2 SVGAGI (reference sequence). The CDR3 sequence: CASSRDGSNYGYTF. The CDR3 DNA sequence: TGTGCCAGCAGCCGGGACGGTTCTAACTATGGCTACACCTTC.

The chain recombines TRBV4-3 with TRBJ1-2; D remains ambiguous. CDR1 and CDR2 from the germline V gene are LGHNA and YSLEER. Deletions cut 0 bases from V and 9 bases from J, with 14 bases between. The CDR3 consists of 14 residues. CDR3 bases: TGCGCCAGCAGCCAAGATCAAAGACTGCAGCGCTACACCTTC. Residues: CASSQDQRLQRYTF.

The chain couples TRBV6-6 to TRBJ2-5; a weak D match, TRBD1 (6 bases). The V gene's germline CDR1 is MNHNY and CDR2 SVGAGI (reference sequence). The CDR3 is 13 amino acids. The V and J ends lost 6 bases and 4 bases respectively, with 12 bases between them. This chain's CDR3 is CASRRTGIETQYF. The CDR3 DNA sequence: TGTGCCAGCAGGCGTACAGGGATAGAGACCCAGTACTTC.

This clone was observed a handful of times. The chain couples TRBV10-3 to TRBJ2-6; TRBD2 is a possible D gene (5 bases). The CDR3 has 16 residues. V lost 8 bases and J lost 2, with 16 bases in between. Germline loops: CDR1 ENHRY, CDR2 SYGVKD. CDR3 loop: CAIGFPGGPGANVLTF. The CDR3 DNA is TGTGCCATCGGGTTCCCCGGAGGTCCTGGGGCCAACGTCCTGACTTTC.

The rearrangement joins TRBV5-4 to TRBJ2-1; D perhaps matches TRBD1 (6 bases). With 2 bases removed from V and 0 bases from J, the gap between germline ends came to 12 bases. The CDR3 sequence is 16 residues long. Germline V lookup: CDR1 SGHNT, CDR2 YYREEE (reference sequence). CDR3 DNA sequence: TGTGCCAGCAGCTTAGGACAGAAGAGCTCCTACAATGAGCAGTTCTTC. Encoded protein: CASSLGQKSSYNEQFF.

In its sample, this clone was seen a few times. V and J are TRBV7-6 and TRBJ2-7; 10 nucleotides align to TRBD1. Germline loops: CDR1 SGHVS, CDR2 FNYEAQ. The CDR3 sequence is 15 residues long. V trimming: 5 bases; J trimming: 0 bases; junction bases outside the gene matches: 4. The CDR3 DNA reads TGTGCCAGCAGCCCCCGGACAGGGGGCTCCTACGAGCAGTACTTC. Protein sequence: CASSPRTGGSYEQYF.

This chain uses TRBV5-6 with TRBJ1-4; 7 bases are shared with TRBD1. The CDR3 runs 15 residues. J gave up 3 bases and V 4 bases, and 6 bases lay outside the gene matches. Germline CDR1 and CDR2: SGHDT and YYEEEE. This CDR3 is CASSPWDRPNEKLFF. In nucleotides, the CDR3 is TGTGCCAGCAGCCCCTGGGACAGACCTAATGAAAAACTGTTTTTT.

The genes are TRBV19 and TRBJ2-3; perhaps TRBD2 as D (7 bases). The germline gives CDR1 LNHDA, CDR2 SQIVND (reference sequence). Trimming took off 3 bases at V and 3 bases at J, with 16 bases between the two ends. The CDR3 runs to 16 residues. For the CDR3, the DNA is TGTGCCAGTAGTATGTCGGGGGGCGGTTTGACAGATACGCAGTATTTT. Protein product: CASSMSGGGLTDTQYF.

In its sample, this clone was seen a few times. The CDR3 spells CASSSGTGIMNTEAFF. The CDR3, as DNA: TGTGCCAGCAGCTCCGGCACAGGGATTATGAACACTGAAGCTTTCTTT. The chain joins TRBV7-9 to TRBJ1-1; perhaps TRBD1 as D (6 bases). This CDR3 is built from 16 residues. V gave up 4 bases and J gave up 0 bases, with 15 bases separating them. CDR1 and CDR2 from the germline V gene are SEHNR and FQNEAQ (reference sequence).

This rearrangement joins TRBV2 to TRBJ1-4, with TRBD1 as a possible D gene (6 bases). The V gene's germline CDR1 is SNHLY and CDR2 FYNNEI. The CDR3 contains 14 residues. With 6 bases removed from V and 8 bases from J, the gap between germline ends came to 16 bases. CDR3 bases: TGTGCCAGCAGAGCTATGGGGGGGCGAGAAAAACTGTTTTTT. This translates into CASRAMGGREKLFF. Full variable domain (outside the CDR3, taken from reference TRBV2 and TRBJ1-4): EPEVTQTPSHQVTQMGQEVILRCVPISNHLYFYWYRQILGQKVEFLVSFYNNEISEKSEIFDDQFSVERPDGSNFTLKIRSTKLEDSAMYFCASRAMGGREKLFFGSGTQLSVL.

The chain combines TRBV10-2 with TRBJ2-3, with unresolved D. The CDR3 is made up of 13 amino acids. V lost 6 bases and J lost 2, with 9 bases in between. Germline values: CDR1 WSHSY, CDR2 SAAADI. The CDR3 region has the DNA TGCGCCAGCAGCGCCTTCGACACAGATACGCAGTATTTT. Translated, it gives CASSAFDTDTQYF.

In this sample, this clone turned up a few times. This chain uses TRBV6-5 with TRBJ1-2, with a possible D match to TRBD1 (5 bases). The CDR3 consists of 14 residues. Germline CDR1 MNHEY, CDR2 SVGAGI. Trimming removed 2 bases at V and 4 bases at J, with 11 bases between. CDR3 in DNA: TGTGCCAGCAGTTACCGGGACCGGGGCTATGGCTACACCTTC. Residues: CASSYRDRGYGYTF.